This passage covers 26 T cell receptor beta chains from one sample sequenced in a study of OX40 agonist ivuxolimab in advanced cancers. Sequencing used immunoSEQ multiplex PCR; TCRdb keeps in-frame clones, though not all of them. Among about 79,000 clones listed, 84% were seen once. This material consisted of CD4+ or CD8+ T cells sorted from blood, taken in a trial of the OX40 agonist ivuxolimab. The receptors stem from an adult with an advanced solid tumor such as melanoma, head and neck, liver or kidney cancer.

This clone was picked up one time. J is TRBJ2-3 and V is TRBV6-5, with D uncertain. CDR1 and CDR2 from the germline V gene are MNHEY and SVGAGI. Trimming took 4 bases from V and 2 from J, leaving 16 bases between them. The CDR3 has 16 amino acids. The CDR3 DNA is TGTGCCAGCAGTTCCCGCAGCGAGATCGTCACAGATACGCAGTATTTT. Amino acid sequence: CASSSRSEIVTDTQYF.

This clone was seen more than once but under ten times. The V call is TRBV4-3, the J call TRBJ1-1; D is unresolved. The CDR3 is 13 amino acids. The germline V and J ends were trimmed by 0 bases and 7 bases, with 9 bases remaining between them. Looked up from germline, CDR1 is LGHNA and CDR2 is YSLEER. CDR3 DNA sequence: TGCGCCAGCAGCCAAGATCATCGGGGTGAAGCTTTCTTT. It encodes CASSQDHRGEAFF.

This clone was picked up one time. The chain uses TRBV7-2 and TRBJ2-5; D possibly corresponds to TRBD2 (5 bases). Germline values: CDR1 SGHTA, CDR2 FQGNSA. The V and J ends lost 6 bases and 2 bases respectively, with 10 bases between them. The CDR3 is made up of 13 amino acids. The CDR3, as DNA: TGTGCCAGCAGACGGGGTGAACAAGAGACCCAGTACTTC. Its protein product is CASRRGEQETQYF.

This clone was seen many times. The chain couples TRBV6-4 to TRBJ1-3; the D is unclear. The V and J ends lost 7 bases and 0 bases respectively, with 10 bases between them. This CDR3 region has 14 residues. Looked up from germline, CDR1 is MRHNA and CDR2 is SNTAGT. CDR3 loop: CASTPRDSGNTIYF. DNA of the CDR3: TGTGCCAGCACCCCACGGGACTCTGGAAACACCATATATTTT.

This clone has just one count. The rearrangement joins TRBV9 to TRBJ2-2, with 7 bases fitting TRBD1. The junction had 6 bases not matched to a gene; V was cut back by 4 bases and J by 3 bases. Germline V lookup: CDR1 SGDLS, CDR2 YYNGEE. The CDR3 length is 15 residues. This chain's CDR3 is CASSPQGSDTGELFF. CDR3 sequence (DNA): TGTGCCAGCAGCCCACAGGGGTCAGACACCGGGGAGCTGTTTTTT.

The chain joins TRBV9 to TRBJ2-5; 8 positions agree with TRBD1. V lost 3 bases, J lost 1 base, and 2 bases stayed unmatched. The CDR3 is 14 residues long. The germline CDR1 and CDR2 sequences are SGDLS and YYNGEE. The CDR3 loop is CASSADRGQETQYF. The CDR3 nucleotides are TGTGCCAGCAGCGCTGACAGGGGCCAAGAGACCCAGTACTTC.

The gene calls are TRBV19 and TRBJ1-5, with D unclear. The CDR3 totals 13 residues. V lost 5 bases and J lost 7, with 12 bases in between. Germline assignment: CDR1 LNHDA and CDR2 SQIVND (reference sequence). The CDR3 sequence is CASSPTNLQPQHF. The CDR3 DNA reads TGTGCCAGTAGTCCGACGAACCTCCAGCCCCAGCATTTT.

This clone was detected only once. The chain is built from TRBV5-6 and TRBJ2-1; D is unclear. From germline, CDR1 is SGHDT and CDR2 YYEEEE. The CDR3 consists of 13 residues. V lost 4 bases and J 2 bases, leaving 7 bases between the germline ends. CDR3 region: CASSQTPYNEQFF. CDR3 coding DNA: TGTGCCAGCAGCCAAACTCCCTACAATGAGCAGTTCTTC. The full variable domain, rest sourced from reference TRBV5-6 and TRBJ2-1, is DAGVTQSPTHLIKTRGQQVTLRCSPKSGHDTVSWYQQALGQGPQFIFQYYEEEERQRGNFPDRFSGHQFPNYSSELNVNALLLGDSALYLCASSQTPYNEQFFGPGTRLTVL.

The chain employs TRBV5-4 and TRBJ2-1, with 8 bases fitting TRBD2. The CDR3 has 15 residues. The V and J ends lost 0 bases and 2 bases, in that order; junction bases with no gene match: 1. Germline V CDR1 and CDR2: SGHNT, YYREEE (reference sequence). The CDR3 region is CASSLAGGAYNEQFF. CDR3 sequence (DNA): TGTGCCAGCAGCTTGGCGGGGGGGGCCTACAATGAGCAGTTCTTC.

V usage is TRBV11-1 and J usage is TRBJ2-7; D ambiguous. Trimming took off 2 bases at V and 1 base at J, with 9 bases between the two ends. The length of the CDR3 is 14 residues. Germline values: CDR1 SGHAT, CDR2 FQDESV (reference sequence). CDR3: CASSLPWRSYEQYF. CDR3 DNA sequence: TGTGCCAGCAGCTTACCTTGGCGGTCCTACGAGCAGTACTTC.

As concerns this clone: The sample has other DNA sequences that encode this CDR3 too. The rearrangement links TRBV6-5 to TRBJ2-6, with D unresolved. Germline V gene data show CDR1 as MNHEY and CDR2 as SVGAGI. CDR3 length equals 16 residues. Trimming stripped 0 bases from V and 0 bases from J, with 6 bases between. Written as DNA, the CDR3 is TGTGCCAGCAGTTACTCCGGGTTCTCTGGGGCCAACGTCCTGACTTTC. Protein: CASSYSGFSGANVLTF.

In nucleotides, the CDR3 is TGTGCCAGCAGCCCTACATGGACCTCTGGAAACACCATATATTTT. This encodes CASSPTWTSGNTIYF. This chain connects TRBV2 to TRBJ1-3, with D unclear. This CDR3 spans 15 amino acids. Looked up from germline, CDR1 is SNHLY and CDR2 is FYNNEI. V was shortened by 6 bases and J by 0 bases, with 12 bases between the two germline ends.

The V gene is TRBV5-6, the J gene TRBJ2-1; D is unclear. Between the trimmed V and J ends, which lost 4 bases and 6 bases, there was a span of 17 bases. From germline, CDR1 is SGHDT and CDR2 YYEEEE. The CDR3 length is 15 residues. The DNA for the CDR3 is TGTGCCAGCAGCCCTCGGACCGTCTCGGGCAATGAGCAGTTCTTC. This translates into CASSPRTVSGNEQFF.

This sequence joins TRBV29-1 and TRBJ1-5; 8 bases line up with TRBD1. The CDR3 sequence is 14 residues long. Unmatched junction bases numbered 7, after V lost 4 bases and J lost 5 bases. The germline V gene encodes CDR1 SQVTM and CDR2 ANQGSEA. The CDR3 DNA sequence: TGCAGCGTTGCCGAGACAGGGGCGGATCAGCCCCAGCATTTT. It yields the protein CSVAETGADQPQHF.

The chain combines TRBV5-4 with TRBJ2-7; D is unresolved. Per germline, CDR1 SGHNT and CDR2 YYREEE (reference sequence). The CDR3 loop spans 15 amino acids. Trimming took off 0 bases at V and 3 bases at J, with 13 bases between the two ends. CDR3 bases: TGTGCCAGCAGCTTGGTAGGCAGCACCAGCTACGAGCAGTACTTC. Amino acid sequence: CASSLVGSTSYEQYF.

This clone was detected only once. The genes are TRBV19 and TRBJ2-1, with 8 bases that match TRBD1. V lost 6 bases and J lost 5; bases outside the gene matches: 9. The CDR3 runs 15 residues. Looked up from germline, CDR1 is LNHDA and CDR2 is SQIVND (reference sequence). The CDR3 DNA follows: TGTGCCAGTAGCAGAAAGGGACAGGCCAACAATGAGCAGTTCTTC. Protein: CASSRKGQANNEQFF. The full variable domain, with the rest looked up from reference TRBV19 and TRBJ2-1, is DGGITQSPKYLFRKEGQNVTLSCEQNLNHDAMYWYRQDPGQGLRLIYYSQIVNDFQKGDIAEGYSVSREKKESFPLTVTSAQKNPTAFYLCASSRKGQANNEQFFGPGTRLTVL.

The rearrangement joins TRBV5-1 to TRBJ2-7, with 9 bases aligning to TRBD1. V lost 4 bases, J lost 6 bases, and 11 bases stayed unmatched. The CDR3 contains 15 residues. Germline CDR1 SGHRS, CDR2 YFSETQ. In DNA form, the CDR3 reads TGCGCCAGCAGCCGAACCGGGACAGGGTCTCCCGAGCAGTACTTC. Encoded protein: CASSRTGTGSPEQYF.

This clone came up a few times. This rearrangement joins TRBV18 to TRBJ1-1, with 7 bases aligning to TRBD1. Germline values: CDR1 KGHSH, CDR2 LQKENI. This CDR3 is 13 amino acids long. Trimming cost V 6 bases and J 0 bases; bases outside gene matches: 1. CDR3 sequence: CASSGTVNTEAFF. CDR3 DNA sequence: TGTGCCAGCTCGGGGACAGTGAACACTGAAGCTTTCTTT.

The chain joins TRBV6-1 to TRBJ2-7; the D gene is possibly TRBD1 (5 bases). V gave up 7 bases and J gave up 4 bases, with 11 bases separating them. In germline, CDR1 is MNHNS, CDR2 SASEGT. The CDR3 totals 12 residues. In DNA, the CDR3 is TGTGCCAGCACCCCAGGGCTGTACGAGCAGTACTTC. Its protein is CASTPGLYEQYF.

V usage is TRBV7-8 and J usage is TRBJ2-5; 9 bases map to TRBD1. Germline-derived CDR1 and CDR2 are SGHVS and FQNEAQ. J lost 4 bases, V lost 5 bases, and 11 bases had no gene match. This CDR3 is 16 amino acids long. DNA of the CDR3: TGTGCCAGCAGCACCAACACAGGGGGCGCGGGAGAGACCCAGTACTTC. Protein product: CASSTNTGGAGETQYF. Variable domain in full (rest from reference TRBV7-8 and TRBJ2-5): GAGVSQSPRYKVAKRGQDVALRCDPISGHVSLFWYQQALGQGPEFLTYFQNEAQLDKSGLPSDRFFAERPEGSVSTLKIQRTQQEDSAVYLCASSTNTGGAGETQYFGPGTRLLVL.

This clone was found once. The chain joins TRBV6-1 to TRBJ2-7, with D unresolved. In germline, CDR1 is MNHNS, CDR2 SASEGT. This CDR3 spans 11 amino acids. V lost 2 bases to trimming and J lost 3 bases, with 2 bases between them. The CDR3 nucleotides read TGTGCCAGCAGTGAACTCTACGAGCAGTACTTC. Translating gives CASSELYEQYF.

CDR3 nucleotides: TGTGCCAGCAGGTTCACTAGCGGGGGGCGAGCAGATACGCAGTATTTT. This translates into CASRFTSGGRADTQYF. The chain combines TRBV5-4 with TRBJ2-3; 12 positions agree with TRBD2. The CDR3 extends over 16 amino acids. J was trimmed by 4 bases and V by 5 bases; bases with no gene match: 8. CDR1 is SGHNT and CDR2 is YYREEE in the germline V gene (reference sequence).

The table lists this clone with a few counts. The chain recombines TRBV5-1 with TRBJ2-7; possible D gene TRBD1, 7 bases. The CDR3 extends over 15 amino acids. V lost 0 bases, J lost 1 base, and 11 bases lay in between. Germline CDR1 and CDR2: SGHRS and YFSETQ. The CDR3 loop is CASSLGGTASYEQYF. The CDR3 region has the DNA TGCGCCAGCAGCTTGGGCGGGACAGCTTCCTACGAGCAGTACTTC.

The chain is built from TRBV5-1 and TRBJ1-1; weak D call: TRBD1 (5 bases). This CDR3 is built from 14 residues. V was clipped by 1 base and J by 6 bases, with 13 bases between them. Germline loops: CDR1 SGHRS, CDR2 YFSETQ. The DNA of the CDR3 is TGCGCCAGCAGCTTGTCGGCTTGGGACGCTGAAGCTTTCTTT. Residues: CASSLSAWDAEAFF.

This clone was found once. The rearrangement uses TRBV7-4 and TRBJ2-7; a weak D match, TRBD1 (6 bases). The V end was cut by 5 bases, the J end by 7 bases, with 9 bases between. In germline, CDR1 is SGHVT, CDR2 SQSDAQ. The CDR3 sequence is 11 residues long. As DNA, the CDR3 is TGTGCCAGCAGCCAGGGGAGAGAGCAGTACTTC. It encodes CASSQGREQYF.

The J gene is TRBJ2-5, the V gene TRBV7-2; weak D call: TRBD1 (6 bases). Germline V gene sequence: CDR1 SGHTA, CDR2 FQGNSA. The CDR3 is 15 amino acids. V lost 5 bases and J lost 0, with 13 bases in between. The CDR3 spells CASSDDRLYQETQYF. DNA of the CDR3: TGTGCCAGCAGCGACGACAGGCTGTACCAAGAGACCCAGTACTTC.